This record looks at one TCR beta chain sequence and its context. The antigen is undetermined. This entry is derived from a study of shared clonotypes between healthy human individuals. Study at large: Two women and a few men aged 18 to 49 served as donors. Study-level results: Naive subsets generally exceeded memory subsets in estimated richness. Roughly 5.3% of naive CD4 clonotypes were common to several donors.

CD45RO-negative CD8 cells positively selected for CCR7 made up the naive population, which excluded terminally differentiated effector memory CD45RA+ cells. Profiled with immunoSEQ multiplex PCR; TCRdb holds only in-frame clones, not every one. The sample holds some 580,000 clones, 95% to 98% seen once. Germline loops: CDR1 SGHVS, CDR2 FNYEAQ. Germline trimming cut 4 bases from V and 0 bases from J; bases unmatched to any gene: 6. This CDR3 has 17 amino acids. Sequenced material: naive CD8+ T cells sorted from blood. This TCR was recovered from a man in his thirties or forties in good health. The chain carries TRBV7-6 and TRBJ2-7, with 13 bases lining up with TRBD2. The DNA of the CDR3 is TGTGCCAGCAGCTGGGGACTAGCGGGACCAAGCTCCTACGAGCAGTACTTC. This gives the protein CASSWGLAGPSSYEQYF.